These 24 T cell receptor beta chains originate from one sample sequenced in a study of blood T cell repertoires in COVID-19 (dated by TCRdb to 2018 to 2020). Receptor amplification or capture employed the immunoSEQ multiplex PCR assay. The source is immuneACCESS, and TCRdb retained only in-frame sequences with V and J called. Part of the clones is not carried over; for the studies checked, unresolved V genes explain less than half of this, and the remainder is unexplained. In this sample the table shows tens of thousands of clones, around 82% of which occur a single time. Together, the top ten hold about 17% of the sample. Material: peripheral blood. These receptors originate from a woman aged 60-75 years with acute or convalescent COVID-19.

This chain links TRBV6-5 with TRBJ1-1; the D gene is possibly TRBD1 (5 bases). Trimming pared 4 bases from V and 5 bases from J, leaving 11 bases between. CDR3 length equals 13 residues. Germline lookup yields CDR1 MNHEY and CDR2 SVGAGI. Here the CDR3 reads CASSSFGGTEAFF. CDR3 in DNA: TGTGCCAGCAGTTCCTTTGGGGGGACTGAAGCTTTCTTT.

CDR3 in amino acids: CASSFRPLPTGSGANVLTF. The CDR3 coding sequence is TGTGCCAGCAGCTTCCGACCCCTACCTACAGGCTCTGGGGCCAACGTCCTGACTTTC. This chain uses TRBV21-1 with TRBJ2-6; the table's D call, TRBD1, was not checked against the DNA. TRBV21-1 is designated a pseudogene. The CDR3 runs 19 residues.

CDR3 region: CATSRAGDSYNEQFF. The CDR3 nucleotides are TGTGCCACCAGCCGGGCGGGGGACTCCTACAATGAGCAGTTCTTC. The chain carries TRBV15 and TRBJ2-1; 7 bases match TRBD2. V lost 5 bases to trimming and J lost 0 bases; unmatched junction nucleotides: 4. Germline-derived CDR1 and CDR2 are LNHNV and YYDKDF (reference sequence). This CDR3 comprises 15 residues.

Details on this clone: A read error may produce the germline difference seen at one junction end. The CDR3 DNA reads as TGCGCCAGCCGCTTGGTGGAAGGGGGCGCGGATGGCTACACCTTC. This encodes CASRLVEGGADGYTF. This chain joins TRBV5-1 and TRBJ1-2; 7 bases fit TRBD1. The CDR3 runs 15 residues. The germline CDR1 and CDR2 sequences are SGHRS and YFSETQ.

CDR3 sequence (DNA): TGTGCCAGCAGCCAAGATCTGACAGGGCGCAATGAGCAGTTCTTC. Residues: CASSQDLTGRNEQFF. This chain links TRBV4-2 with TRBJ2-1, with 7 bases that match TRBD1. Germline lookup yields CDR1 LGHNA and CDR2 YNFKEQ. The CDR3 has 15 amino acids. With 0 bases clipped from V and 6 bases from J, the junction kept 5 bases outside the gene matches.

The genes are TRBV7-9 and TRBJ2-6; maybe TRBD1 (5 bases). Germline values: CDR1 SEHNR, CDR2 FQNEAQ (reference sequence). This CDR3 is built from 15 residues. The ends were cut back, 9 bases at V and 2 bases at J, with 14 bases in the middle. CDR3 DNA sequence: TGTGCCAGACCTTTGCAGGGCCCTGGGGCCAACGTCCTGACTTTC. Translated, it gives CARPLQGPGANVLTF.

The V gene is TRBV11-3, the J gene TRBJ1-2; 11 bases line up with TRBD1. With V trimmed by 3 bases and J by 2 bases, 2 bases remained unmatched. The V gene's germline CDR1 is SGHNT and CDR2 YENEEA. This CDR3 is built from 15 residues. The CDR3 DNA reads TGTGCCAGCAGCTTGTGGACAGGGGGCAACTATGGCTACACCTTC. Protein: CASSLWTGGNYGYTF.

CDR3 bases: TGTGCCATCGCCAGCAGGGAAAGGAATGAGCAGTTCTTC. Its protein is CAIASRERNEQFF. The genes are TRBV10-3 and TRBJ2-1, with D perhaps matching TRBD1 (5 bases). The V gene's germline CDR1 is ENHRY and CDR2 SYGVKD. CDR3 length: 13 amino acids. The germline V and J ends were trimmed by 8 bases and 7 bases, with 15 bases remaining between them.

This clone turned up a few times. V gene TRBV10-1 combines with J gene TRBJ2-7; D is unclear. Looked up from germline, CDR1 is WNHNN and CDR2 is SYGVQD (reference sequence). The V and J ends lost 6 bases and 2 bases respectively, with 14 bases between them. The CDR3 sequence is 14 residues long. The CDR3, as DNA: TGCGCCAGCAGCCCCCCAGGTCTCCCCTACGAGCAGTACTTC. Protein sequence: CASSPPGLPYEQYF.

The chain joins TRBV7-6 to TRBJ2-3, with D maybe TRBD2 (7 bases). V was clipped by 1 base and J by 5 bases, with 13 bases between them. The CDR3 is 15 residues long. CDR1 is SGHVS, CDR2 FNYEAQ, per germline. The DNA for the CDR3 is TGTGCCAGCAGCTTAGGAGGGGGGGCTTTAGATACGCAGTATTTT. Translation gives CASSLGGGALDTQYF.

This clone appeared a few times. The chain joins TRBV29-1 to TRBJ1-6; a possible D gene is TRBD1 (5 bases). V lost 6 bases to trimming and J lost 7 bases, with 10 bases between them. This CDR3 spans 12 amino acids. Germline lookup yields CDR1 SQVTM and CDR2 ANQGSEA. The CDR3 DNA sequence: TGCAGCGTAGCGGGGCCAAATTCACCCCTCCACTTT. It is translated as CSVAGPNSPLHF. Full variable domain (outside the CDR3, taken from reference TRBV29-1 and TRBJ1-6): SAVISQKPSRDICQRGTSLTIQCQVDSQVTMMFWYRQQPGQSLTLIATANQGSEATYESGFVIDKFPISRPNLTFSTLTVSNMSPEDSSIYLCSVAGPNSPLHFGNGTRLTVT.

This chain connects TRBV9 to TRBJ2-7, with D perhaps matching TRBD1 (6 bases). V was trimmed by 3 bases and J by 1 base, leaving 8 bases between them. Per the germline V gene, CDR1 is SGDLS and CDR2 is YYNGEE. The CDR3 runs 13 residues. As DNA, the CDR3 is TGTGCCAGCAGCGGCAGGGGATCCTACGAGCAGTACTTC. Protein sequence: CASSGRGSYEQYF.

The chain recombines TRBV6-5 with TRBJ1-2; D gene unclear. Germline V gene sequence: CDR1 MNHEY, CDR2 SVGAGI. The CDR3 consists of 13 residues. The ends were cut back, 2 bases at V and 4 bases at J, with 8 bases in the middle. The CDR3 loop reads CASSYVGSYGYTF. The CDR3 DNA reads TGTGCCAGCAGTTACGTGGGCAGCTATGGCTACACCTTC.

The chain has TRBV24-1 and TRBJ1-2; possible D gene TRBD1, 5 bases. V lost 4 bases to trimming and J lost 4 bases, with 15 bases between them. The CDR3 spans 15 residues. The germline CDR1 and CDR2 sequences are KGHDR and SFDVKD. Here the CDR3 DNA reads TGTGCCACCAGTGACGCCACAGGCGGCCCCTATGGCTACACCTTC. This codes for CATSDATGGPYGYTF.

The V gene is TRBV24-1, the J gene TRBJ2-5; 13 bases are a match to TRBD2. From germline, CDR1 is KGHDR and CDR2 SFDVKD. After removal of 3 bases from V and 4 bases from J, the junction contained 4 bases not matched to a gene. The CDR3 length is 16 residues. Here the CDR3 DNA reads TGTGCCACCAGTGATCCTGGACTAGCGGGAGTAGAGACCCAGTACTTC. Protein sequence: CATSDPGLAGVETQYF.

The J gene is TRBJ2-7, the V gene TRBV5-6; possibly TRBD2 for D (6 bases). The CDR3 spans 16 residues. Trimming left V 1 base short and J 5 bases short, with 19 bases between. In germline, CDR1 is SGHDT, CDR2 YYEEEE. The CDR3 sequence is CASSLLGFGSSHEQYF. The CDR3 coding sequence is TGTGCCAGCAGCTTGCTCGGCTTCGGGAGTTCCCACGAGCAGTACTTC.

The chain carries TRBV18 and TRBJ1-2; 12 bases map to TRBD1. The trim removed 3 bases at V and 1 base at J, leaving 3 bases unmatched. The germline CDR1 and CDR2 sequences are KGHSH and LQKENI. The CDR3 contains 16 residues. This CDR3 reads CASSPGQGARNYGYTF. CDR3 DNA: TGTGCCAGCTCACCGGGACAGGGGGCGCGTAACTATGGCTACACCTTC. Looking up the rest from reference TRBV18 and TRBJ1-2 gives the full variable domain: NAGVMQNPRHLVRRRGQEARLRCSPMKGHSHVYWYRQLPEEGLKFMVYLQKENIIDESGMPKERFSAEFPKEGPSILRIQQVVRGDSAAYFCASSPGQGARNYGYTFGSGTRLTVV.

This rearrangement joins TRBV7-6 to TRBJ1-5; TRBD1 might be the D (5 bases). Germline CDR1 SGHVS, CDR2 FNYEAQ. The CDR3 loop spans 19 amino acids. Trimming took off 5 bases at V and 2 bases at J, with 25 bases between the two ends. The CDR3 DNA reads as TGTGCCAGCAGCCCTCTTCCCCCAGGGCCGGGCAGTGGCAATCAGCCCCAGCATTTT. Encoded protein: CASSPLPPGPGSGNQPQHF.

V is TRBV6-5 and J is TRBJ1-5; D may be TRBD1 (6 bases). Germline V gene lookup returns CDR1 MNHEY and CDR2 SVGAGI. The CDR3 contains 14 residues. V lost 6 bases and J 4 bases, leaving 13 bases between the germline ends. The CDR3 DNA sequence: TGTGCCAGCAGACCTACAGGGACGAATCAGCCCCAGCATTTT. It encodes CASRPTGTNQPQHF.

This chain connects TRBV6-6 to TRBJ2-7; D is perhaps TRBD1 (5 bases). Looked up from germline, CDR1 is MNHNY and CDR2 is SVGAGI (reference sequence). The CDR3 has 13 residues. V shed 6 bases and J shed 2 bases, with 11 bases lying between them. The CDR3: CASSLDTAYEQYF. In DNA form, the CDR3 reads TGTGCCAGCAGCCTGGACACCGCCTACGAGCAGTACTTC.

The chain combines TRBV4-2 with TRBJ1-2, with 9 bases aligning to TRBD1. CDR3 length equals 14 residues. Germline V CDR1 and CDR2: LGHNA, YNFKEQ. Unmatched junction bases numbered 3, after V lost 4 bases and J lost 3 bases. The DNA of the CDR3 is TGTGCCAGCAGCCGGGACAGGGTGGACTATGGCTACACCTTC. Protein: CASSRDRVDYGYTF.

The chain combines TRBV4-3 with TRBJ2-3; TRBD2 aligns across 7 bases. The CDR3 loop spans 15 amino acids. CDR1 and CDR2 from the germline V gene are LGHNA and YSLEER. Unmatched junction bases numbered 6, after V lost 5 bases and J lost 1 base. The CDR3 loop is CASSGTTIRTDTQYF. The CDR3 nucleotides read TGCGCCAGCAGCGGGACTACGATTCGCACAGATACGCAGTATTTT.

The CDR3 protein is CASSGRTGAGGTEAFF. In DNA, the CDR3 is TGTGCCAGCAGCGGACGGACAGGGGCCGGAGGCACTGAAGCTTTCTTT. This chain joins TRBV11-2 and TRBJ1-1; TRBD1 matches 9 bases. Germline lookup yields CDR1 SGHAT and CDR2 FQNNGV. The trim removed 5 bases at V and 4 bases at J, leaving 11 bases unmatched. CDR3 length equals 16 residues.

The CDR3 is CASSPQGRGTGELFF. In nucleotides, the CDR3 is TGTGCCAGCAGCCCCCAGGGGCGAGGCACCGGGGAGCTGTTTTTT. The chain uses TRBV7-9 and TRBJ2-2; D may be TRBD1 (6 bases). Germline loops: CDR1 SEHNR, CDR2 FQNEAQ (reference sequence). The ends were cut back, 5 bases at V and 4 bases at J, with 14 bases in the middle. The CDR3 totals 15 residues.